The 14 T cell receptor beta chains below come from one sample, sequenced in a study of blood T cell repertoires in COVID-19. Sequencing used immunoSEQ multiplex PCR; TCRdb keeps in-frame clones, though not all of them. The sample carries approximately 22,000 clones, 75% to 85% recorded once. Sequencing was carried out using peripheral blood. The receptor source for this set is a woman aged 70-85 years with COVID-19, enrolled during active disease.

The rearrangement links TRBV11-2 to TRBJ2-5; 7 nucleotides line up with TRBD1. The ends lost 5 bases at V and 0 bases at J; junction bases unmatched: 9. CDR3 length: 16 residues. Germline lookup yields CDR1 SGHAT and CDR2 FQNNGV. CDR3 amino acids: CASSNTGAVHQETQYF. The DNA of the CDR3 is TGTGCCAGCAGCAATACAGGGGCGGTACACCAAGAGACCCAGTACTTC. The full variable domain, completed using reference TRBV11-2 and TRBJ2-5, is EAGVAQSPRYKIIEKRQSVAFWCNPISGHATLYWYQQILGQGPKLLIQFQNNGVVDDSQLPKDRFSAERLKGVDSTLKIQPAKLEDSAVYLCASSNTGAVHQETQYFGPGTRLLVL.

This chain links TRBV29-1 with TRBJ1-3; 7 bases agree with TRBD1. The CDR3 runs 13 residues. Germline V gene lookup returns CDR1 SQVTM and CDR2 ANQGSEA. J gave up 4 bases and V 7 bases, and 7 bases lay outside the gene matches. This chain's CDR3 is CSGSYRGGNTIYF. The CDR3, as DNA: TGCAGCGGTAGTTACAGGGGAGGAAACACCATATATTTT.

This chain connects TRBV2 to TRBJ1-2; TRBD1 agrees at 9 bases. The CDR3 is 14 residues long. Germline CDR1 reads SNHLY; CDR2 reads FYNNEI. V lost 4 bases and J lost 8; bases outside the gene matches: 8. The CDR3 DNA sequence: TGTGCCAGCAGTGTGGGCACAGGGGGCTGGGGCTACACCTTC. The encoded protein is CASSVGTGGWGYTF.

The CDR3 reads CASRSSGTQIFPLHF. The DNA of the CDR3 is TGTGCCAGCAGATCCTCCGGGACACAGATCTTCCCCCTCCACTTT. The chain is built from TRBV27 and TRBJ1-6, with a weak D call TRBD1 (6 bases). Looked up from germline, CDR1 is MNHEY and CDR2 is SMNVEV (reference sequence). Trimming shortened V by 6 bases and J by 13 bases, and 22 bases separated the two germline ends. The CDR3 extends over 15 amino acids.

The CDR3 coding sequence is TGTGCCAGCTCACCACCTGGGACAGCCTACGAGCAGTACTTC. This sequence encodes CASSPPGTAYEQYF. The V call is TRBV18, the J call TRBJ2-7, with TRBD1 identical over 7 bases. This CDR3 region has 14 residues. Germline trimming cut 0 bases from V and 2 bases from J; bases unmatched to any gene: 1. Germline CDR1 KGHSH, CDR2 LQKENI.

Here the CDR3 DNA reads TGTGCCAGCTCACCCGGACAGAATGAAAAACTGTTTTTT. It translates to CASSPGQNEKLFF. The rearrangement joins TRBV18 to TRBJ1-4, with D perhaps matching TRBD1 (6 bases). Per the germline V gene, CDR1 is KGHSH and CDR2 is LQKENI. Trimming took off 3 bases at V and 5 bases at J, with 7 bases between the two ends. The CDR3 consists of 13 residues.

The CDR3: CASSGLTGGVNNEQFF. The CDR3 DNA reads as TGTGCCAGCAGTGGCTTGACAGGGGGCGTCAACAATGAGCAGTTCTTC. This chain uses TRBV27 with TRBJ2-1, with 10 nucleotides matching TRBD1. Trimming took 5 bases from V and 5 from J; bases not matched to a gene: 9. The CDR3 length is 16 residues. Germline CDR1 reads MNHEY; CDR2 reads SMNVEV (reference sequence).

V gene TRBV2 combines with J gene TRBJ1-5, with TRBD1 matching 7 bases. This CDR3 contains 15 residues. Germline V gene lookup returns CDR1 SNHLY and CDR2 FYNNEI. V was pared by 4 bases and J by 0 bases, with 3 bases of the junction left unmatched. CDR3 sequence (DNA): TGTGCCAGCAGTGCAGACAGGGATAGCAATCAGCCCCAGCATTTT. Its protein product is CASSADRDSNQPQHF.

The chain carries TRBV19 and TRBJ1-5; a possible D gene is TRBD1 (5 bases). Germline V CDR1 and CDR2: LNHDA, SQIVND (reference sequence). The CDR3 has 15 amino acids. The V end was cut by 0 bases, the J end by 5 bases, with 11 bases between. CDR3 loop: CASSIEWGGDQPQHF. In nucleotides, the CDR3 is TGTGCCAGTAGTATAGAGTGGGGAGGGGATCAGCCCCAGCATTTT.

The V call is TRBV7-2, the J call TRBJ2-1; 7 bases line up with TRBD1. Germline values: CDR1 SGHTA, CDR2 FQGNSA. The CDR3 is 16 residues long. V shed 1 base and J 0 bases; nucleotides not matched to a gene: 3. The CDR3 bases are TGTGCCAGCAGCTTAGGGGGACAGAGCTCCTACAATGAGCAGTTCTTC. Its translation is CASSLGGQSSYNEQFF.

A single count supports this clone. The chain combines TRBV7-2 with TRBJ2-5; perhaps TRBD2 as D (6 bases). V lost 5 bases and J lost 5, with 18 bases in between. CDR1 and CDR2 from the germline V gene are SGHTA and FQGNSA. CDR3 length: 15 amino acids. The CDR3 sequence: CASSDGTRLRETQYF. DNA of the CDR3: TGTGCCAGCAGCGACGGGACTCGTTTGAGGGAGACCCAGTACTTC.

The J gene is TRBJ2-3, the V gene TRBV3-1 (or the pseudogene TRBV3-2); D is undetermined. V was cut by 3 bases and J by 8 bases, with 12 bases left in between. CDR3 length equals 13 residues. Germline loops: CDR1 LGHDT, CDR2 YNNKEL (reference sequence). The CDR3 reads CASSHDTHGTQYF. CDR3 nucleotide sequence: TGTGCCAGCAGCCACGACACACATGGTACGCAGTATTTT.

The V gene is TRBV6-5, the J gene TRBJ2-5; 7 bases map to TRBD1. Germline values: CDR1 MNHEY, CDR2 SVGAGI. The trim removed 5 bases at V and 2 bases at J, leaving 5 bases unmatched. The CDR3 loop spans 14 amino acids. As DNA, the CDR3 is TGTGCCAGCAGTCGTCCGGGACAGCAAGAGACCCAGTACTTC. This sequence encodes CASSRPGQQETQYF.

The rearrangement uses TRBV29-1 and TRBJ1-2; D gene ambiguous. Germline V gives CDR1 SQVTM, CDR2 ANQGSEA. V lost 3 bases and J lost 5, with 10 bases in between. This CDR3 has 12 residues. As DNA, the CDR3 is TGCAGCGTTGATTCGAGGGAGTATGGCTACACCTTC. Translating it yields CSVDSREYGYTF.